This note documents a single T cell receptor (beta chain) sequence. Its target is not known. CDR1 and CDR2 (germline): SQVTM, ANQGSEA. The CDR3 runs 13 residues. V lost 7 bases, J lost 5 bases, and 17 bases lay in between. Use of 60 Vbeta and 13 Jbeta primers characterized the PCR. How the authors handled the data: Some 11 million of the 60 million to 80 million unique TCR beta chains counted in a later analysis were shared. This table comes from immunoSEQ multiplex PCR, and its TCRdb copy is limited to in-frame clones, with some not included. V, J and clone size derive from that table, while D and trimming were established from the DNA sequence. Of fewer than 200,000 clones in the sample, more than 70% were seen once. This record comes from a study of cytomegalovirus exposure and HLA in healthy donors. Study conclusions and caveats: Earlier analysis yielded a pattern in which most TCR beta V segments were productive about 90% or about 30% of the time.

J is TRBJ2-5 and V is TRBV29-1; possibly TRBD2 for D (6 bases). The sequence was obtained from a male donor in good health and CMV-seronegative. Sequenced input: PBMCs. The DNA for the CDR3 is TGCAGCGCGGGTGGAGGGGCGAGGGAGACCCAGTACTTC. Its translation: CSAGGGARETQYF. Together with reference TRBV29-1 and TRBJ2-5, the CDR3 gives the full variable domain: SAVISQKPSRDICQRGTSLTIQCQVDSQVTMMFWYRQQPGQSLTLIATANQGSEATYESGFVIDKFPISRPNLTFSTLTVSNMSPEDSSIYLCSAGGGARETQYFGPGTRLLVL.